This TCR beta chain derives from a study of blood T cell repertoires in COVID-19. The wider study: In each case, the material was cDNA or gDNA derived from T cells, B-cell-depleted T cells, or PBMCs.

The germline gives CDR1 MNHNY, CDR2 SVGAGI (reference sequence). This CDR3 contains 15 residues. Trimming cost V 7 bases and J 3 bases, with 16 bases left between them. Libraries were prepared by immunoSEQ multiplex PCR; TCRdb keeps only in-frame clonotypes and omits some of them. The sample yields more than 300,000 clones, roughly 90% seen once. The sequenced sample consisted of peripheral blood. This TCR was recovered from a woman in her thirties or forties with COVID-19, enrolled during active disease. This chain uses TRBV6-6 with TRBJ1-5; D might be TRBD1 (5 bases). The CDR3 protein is CASTPHDRDNQPQHF. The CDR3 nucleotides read TGTGCCAGCACCCCGCACGACAGAGACAATCAGCCCCAGCATTTT.